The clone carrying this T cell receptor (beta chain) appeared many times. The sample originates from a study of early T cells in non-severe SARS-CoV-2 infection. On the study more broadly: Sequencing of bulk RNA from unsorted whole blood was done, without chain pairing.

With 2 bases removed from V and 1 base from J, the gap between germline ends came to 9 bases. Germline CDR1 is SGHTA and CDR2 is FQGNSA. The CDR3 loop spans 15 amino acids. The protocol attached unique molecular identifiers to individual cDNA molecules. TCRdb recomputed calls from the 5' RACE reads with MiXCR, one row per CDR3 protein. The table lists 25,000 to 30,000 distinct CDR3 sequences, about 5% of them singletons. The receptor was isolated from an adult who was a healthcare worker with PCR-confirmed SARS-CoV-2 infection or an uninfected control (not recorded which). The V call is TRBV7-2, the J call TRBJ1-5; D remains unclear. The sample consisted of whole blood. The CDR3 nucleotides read TGTGCCAGCAGCTTATACTGGGCGAGCAATCAGCCCCAGCATTTT. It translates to CASSLYWASNQPQHF.